What follows describes a single TCR beta chain. The antigen is unknown. The read falls 3 residues short of the CDR3 end, and the missing part is taken from the germline J gene. The data were taken from a study of T cells in women clearing cervical HPV infection. Overall study context: Cases were women with histologically confirmed HPV16-related CIN3 or worse, including a couple of invasive cancers. Case blood drawn at lesion detection; control blood after infection cleared. Findings and limits, study-wide: TRBV6-7 abundance was lower in cases than controls (around 0.1% versus 0.15%).

TCR beta CDR3 amplified by multiplex PCR from approximately 1,100 ng genomic DNA. Produced via immunoSEQ multiplex PCR; TCRdb's table is partial and in-frame only. The sample table sets out roughly 22,000 clones. This CDR3 has 12 amino acids. Germline CDR1 and CDR2: SGHRS and YFSETQ. V shed 0 bases and J shed 6 bases, with 6 bases lying between them. This TCR derives from a woman between 18 and 69 years old with a cervical HPV16 infection that either progressed to CIN3+ or cleared (not recorded which). V is TRBV5-1 and J is TRBJ1-2, with D uncertain. The sample comprised blood buffy coat. CDR3 residues: CASSLEGHGYTF. CDR3 bases read: TGCGCCAGCAGCTTGGAGGGCCATGGC.